This TCR beta chain derives from a study of cytomegalovirus exposure and HLA in healthy donors. Primers included in the PCR were 60 Vbeta and 13 Jbeta primers. Measured with immunoSEQ multiplex PCR; TCRdb has only the in-frame clones, and not every one. The table includes about 170,000 clones, roughly 80% detected once. The CDR3 extends over 13 amino acids. The germline V gene has CDR1 SGHDT and CDR2 YYEEEE. V lost 0 bases to trimming and J lost 11 bases, with 12 bases between them. The receptor was isolated from a female donor in good health and CMV-seronegative. The chain carries TRBV5-6 and TRBJ2-1, with D possibly TRBD1 on 5 matching bases. The sequencing input was PBMCs. CDR3 nucleotide sequence: TGTGCCAGCAGCTTGGTAGGGGCCGGGCAGCAGTTCTTC. Translating it yields CASSLVGAGQQFF.